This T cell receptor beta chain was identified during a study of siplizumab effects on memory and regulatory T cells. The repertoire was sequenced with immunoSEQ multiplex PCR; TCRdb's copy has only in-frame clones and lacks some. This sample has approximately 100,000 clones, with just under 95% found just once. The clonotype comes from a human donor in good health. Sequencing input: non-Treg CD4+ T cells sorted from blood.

DNA for the CDR3: TGTGCCAGCAGTCCCGGAACAGGTAGAGTCCCTTACGAGCAGTACTTC. As protein: CASSPGTGRVPYEQYF. The J gene is TRBJ2-7, the V gene TRBV27; possible D gene TRBD1, 5 bases. The CDR3 runs to 16 residues. Trimming stripped 5 bases from V and 4 bases from J, with 21 bases between. Germline CDR1 is MNHEY and CDR2 is SMNVEV (reference sequence).